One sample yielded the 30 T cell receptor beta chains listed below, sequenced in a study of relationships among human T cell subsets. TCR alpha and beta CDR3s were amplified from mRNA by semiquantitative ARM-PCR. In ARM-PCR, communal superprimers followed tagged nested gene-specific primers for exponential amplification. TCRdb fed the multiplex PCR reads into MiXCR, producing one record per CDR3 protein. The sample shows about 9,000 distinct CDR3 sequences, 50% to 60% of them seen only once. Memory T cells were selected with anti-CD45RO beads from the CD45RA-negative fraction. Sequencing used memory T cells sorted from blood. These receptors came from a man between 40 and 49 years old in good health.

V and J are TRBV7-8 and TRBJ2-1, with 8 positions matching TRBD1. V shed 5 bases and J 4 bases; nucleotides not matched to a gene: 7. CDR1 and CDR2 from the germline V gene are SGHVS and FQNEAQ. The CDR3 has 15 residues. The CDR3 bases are TGTGCCAGCAGCGCTGACAGGGGATTGTACAATGAGCAGTTCTTC. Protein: CASSADRGLYNEQFF.

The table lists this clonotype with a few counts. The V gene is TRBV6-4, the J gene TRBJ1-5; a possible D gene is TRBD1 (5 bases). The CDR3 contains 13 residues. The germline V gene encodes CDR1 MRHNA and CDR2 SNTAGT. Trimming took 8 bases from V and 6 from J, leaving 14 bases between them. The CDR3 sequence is CASGWGGGQPQHF. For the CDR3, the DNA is TGTGCCAGCGGATGGGGGGGAGGTCAGCCCCAGCATTTT.

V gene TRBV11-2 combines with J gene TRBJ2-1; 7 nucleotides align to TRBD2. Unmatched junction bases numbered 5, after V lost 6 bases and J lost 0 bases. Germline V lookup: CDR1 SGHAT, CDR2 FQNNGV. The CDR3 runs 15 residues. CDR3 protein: CASRPGGGSYNEQFF. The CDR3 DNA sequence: TGTGCCAGCAGGCCGGGCGGGGGCTCCTACAATGAGCAGTTCTTC.

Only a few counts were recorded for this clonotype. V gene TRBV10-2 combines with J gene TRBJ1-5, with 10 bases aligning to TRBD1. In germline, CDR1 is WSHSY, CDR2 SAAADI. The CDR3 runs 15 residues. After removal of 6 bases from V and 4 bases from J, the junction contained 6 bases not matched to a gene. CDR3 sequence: CASRGQGRTNQPQHF. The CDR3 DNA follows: TGCGCCAGCAGGGGACAGGGGAGAACTAATCAGCCCCAGCATTTT.

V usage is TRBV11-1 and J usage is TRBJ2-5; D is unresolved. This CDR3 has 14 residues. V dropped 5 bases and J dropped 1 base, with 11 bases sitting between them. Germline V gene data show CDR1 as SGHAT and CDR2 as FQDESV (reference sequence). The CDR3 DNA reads TGTGCCAGCAGCAAGGAAAGTGCCCAAGAGACCCAGTACTTC. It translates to CASSKESAQETQYF.

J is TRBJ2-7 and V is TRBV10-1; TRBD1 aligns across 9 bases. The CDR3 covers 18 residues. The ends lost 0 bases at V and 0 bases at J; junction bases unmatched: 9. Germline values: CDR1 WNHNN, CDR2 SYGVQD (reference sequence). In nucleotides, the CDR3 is TGCGCCAGCAGTGAGTCTCCGGGACAGGGAAGGAGCTCCTACGAGCAGTACTTC. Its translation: CASSESPGQGRSSYEQYF.

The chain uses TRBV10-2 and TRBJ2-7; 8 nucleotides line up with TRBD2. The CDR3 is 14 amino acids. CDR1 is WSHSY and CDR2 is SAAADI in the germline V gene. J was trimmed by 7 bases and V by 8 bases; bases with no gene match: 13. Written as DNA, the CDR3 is TGCGCCAGCGGCCCGACTAGCGTCAAAGGGGAGCAGTACTTC. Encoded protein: CASGPTSVKGEQYF.

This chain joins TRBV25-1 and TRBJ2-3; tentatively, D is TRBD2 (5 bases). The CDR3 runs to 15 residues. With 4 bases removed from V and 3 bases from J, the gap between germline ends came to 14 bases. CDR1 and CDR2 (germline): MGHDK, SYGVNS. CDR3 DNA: TGTGCCAGCAGTGTGGCGGGTGAGGAAACAGATACGCAGTATTTT. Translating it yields CASSVAGEETDTQYF.

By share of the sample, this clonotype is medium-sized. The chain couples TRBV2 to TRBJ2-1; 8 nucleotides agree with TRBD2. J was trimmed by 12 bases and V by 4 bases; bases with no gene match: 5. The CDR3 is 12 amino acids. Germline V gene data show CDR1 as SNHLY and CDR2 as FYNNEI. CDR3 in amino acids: CASSVQRERQFF. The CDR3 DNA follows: TGTGCCAGCAGTGTACAGCGGGAGCGGCAGTTCTTC.

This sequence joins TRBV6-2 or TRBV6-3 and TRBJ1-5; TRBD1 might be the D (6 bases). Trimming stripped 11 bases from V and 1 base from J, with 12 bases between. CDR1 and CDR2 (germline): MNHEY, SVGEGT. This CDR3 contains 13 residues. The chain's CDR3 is CAGGQGSNQPQHF. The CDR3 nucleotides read TGTGCCGGGGGTCAGGGGAGCAATCAGCCCCAGCATTTT.

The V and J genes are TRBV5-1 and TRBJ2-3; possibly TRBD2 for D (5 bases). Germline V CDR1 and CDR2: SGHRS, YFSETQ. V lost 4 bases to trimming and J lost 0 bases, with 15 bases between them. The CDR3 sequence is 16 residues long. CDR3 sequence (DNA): TGCGCCAGCAGCCCCGCCCGGCGGACTAGCACAGATACGCAGTATTTT. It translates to CASSPARRTSTDTQYF.

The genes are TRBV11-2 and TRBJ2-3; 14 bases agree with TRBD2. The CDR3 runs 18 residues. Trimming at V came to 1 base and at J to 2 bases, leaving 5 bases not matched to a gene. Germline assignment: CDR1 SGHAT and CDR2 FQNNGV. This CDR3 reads CASSLARTSGRTTDTQYF. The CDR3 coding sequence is TGTGCCAGCAGCTTAGCGCGGACTAGCGGGAGGACCACAGATACGCAGTATTTT.

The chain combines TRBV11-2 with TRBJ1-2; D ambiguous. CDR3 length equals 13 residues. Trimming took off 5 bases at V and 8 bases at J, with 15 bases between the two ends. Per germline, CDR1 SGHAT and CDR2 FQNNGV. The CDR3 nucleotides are TGTGCCAGCAGCCCTGGTGGAGTTTCGGGCTACACCTTC. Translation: CASSPGGVSGYTF. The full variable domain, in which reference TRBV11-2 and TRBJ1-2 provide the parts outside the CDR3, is EAGVAQSPRYKIIEKRQSVAFWCNPISGHATLYWYQQILGQGPKLLIQFQNNGVVDDSQLPKDRFSAERLKGVDSTLKIQPAKLEDSAVYLCASSPGGVSGYTFGSGTRLTVV.

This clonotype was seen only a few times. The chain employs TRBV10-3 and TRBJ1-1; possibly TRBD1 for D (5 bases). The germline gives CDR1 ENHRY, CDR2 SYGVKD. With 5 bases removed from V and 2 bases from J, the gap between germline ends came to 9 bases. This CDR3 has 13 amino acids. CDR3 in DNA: TGTGCCATCAGTAACCAGGGAAACACTGAAGCTTTCTTT. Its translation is CAISNQGNTEAFF.

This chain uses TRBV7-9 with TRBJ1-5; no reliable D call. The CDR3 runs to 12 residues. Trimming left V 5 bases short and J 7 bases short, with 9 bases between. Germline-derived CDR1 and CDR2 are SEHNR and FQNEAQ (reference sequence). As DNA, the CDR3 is TGTGCCAGCAGCCTCAACCGGCAGCCCCAGCATTTT. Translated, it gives CASSLNRQPQHF.

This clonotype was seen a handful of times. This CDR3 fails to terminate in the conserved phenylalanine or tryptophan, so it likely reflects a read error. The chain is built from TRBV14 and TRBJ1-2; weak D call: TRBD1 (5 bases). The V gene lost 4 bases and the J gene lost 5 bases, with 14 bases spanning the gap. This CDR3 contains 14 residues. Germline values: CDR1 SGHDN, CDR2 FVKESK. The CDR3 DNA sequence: TGTGCCAGCAGCCCCTGGGACGCGAAGTATGGCTACACCTCC. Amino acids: CASSPWDAKYGYTS.

CDR3 in DNA: TGTGCCAGCAGTTTATTGGGGCCTCCTGCCTACGAGCAGTACTTC. Translation: CASSLLGPPAYEQYF. V is TRBV28 and J is TRBJ2-7, with D tentatively TRBD1 (5 bases). The CDR3 length is 15 residues. Germline values: CDR1 MDHEN, CDR2 SYDVKM. V was pared by 1 base and J by 2 bases, with 12 bases between.

CDR3 DNA sequence: TGTGCCAGCAGCTTCGACAGGGAGACCCAGTACTTC. This sequence encodes CASSFDRETQYF. The J gene is TRBJ2-5, the V gene TRBV7-9; tentatively, D is TRBD1 (6 bases). CDR3 length equals 12 residues. Deletions cut 3 bases from V and 5 bases from J, with 7 bases between. Germline assignment: CDR1 SEHNR and CDR2 FQNEAQ (reference sequence). Together with reference TRBV7-9 and TRBJ2-5, the CDR3 gives the full variable domain: DTGVSQNPRHKITKRGQNVTFRCDPISEHNRLYWYRQTLGQGPEFLTYFQNEAQLEKSRLLSDRFSAERPKGSFSTLEIQRTEQGDSAMYLCASSFDRETQYFGPGTRLLVL.

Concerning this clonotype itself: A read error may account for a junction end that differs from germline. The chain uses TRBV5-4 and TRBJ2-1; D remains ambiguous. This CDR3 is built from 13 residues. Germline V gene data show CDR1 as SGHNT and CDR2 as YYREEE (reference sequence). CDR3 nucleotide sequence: TGCGCCAGCAGCTTGGATGAGCCAAGTGGGCAGTTCTTC. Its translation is CASSLDEPSGQFF. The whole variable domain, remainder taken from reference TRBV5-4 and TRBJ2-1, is ETGVTQSPTHLIKTRGQQVTLRCSSQSGHNTVSWYQQALGQGPQFIFQYYREEENGRGNFPPRFSGLQFPNYSSELNVNALELDDSALYLCASSLDEPSGQFFGPGTRLTVL.

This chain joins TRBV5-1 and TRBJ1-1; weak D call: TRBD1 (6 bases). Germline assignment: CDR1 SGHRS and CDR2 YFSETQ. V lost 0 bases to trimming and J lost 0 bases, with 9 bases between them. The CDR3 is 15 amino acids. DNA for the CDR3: TGCGCCAGCAGCTTGGGGGGGGCCTTGAACACTGAAGCTTTCTTT. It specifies CASSLGGALNTEAFF.

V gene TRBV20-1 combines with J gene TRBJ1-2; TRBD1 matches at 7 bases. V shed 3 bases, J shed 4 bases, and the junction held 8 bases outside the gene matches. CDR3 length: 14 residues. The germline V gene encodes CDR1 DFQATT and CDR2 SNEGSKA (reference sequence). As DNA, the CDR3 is TGCAGTGCTAGCCTCGGACAGGTGGGCTATGGCTACACCTTC. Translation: CSASLGQVGYGYTF.

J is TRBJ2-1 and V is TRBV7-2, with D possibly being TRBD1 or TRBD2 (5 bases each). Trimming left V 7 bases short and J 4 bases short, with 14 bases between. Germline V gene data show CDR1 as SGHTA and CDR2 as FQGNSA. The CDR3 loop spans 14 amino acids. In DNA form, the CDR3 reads TGTGCCAGCATCCTCGGGACCGAGTACAATGAGCAGTTCTTC. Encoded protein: CASILGTEYNEQFF.

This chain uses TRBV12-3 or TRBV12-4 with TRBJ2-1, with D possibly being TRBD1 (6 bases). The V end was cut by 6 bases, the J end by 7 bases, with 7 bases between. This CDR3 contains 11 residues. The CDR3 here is CASSQGNEQFF. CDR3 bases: TGTGCCAGCAGCCAGGGGAATGAGCAGTTCTTC.

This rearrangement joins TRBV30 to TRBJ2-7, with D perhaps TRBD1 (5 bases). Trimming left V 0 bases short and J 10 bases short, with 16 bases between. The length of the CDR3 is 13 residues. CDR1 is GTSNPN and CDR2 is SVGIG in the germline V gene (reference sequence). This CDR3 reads CAWSVPGMRKQYF. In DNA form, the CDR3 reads TGTGCCTGGAGTGTCCCAGGGATGCGTAAACAGTACTTC.

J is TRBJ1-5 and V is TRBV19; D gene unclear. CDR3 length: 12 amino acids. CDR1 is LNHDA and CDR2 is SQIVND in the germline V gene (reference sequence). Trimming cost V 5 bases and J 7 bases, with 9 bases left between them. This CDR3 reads CASSRPLQPQHF. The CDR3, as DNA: TGTGCCAGTAGTCGCCCCCTCCAGCCCCAGCATTTT.

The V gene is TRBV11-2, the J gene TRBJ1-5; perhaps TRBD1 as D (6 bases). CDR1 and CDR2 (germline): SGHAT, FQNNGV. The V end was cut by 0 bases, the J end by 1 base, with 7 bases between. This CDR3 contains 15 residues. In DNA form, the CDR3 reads TGTGCCAGCAGCTTAGAAGGGGGGAGCAATCAGCCCCAGCATTTT. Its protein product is CASSLEGGSNQPQHF.

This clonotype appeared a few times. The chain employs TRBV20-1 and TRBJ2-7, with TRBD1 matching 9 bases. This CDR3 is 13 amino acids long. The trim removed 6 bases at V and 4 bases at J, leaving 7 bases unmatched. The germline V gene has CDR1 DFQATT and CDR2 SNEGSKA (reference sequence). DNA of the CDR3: TGCAGTGCCCCGGACAGGGGAAAGTACGAGCAGTACTTC. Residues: CSAPDRGKYEQYF.

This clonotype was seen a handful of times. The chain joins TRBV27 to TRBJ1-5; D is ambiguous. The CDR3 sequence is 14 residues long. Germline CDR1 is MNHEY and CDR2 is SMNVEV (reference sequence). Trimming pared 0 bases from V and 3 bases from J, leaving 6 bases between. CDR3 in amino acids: CASSLSSVNQPQHF. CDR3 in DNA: TGTGCCAGCAGTTTATCATCCGTCAATCAGCCCCAGCATTTT.

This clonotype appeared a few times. CDR3 sequence: CASSGLPGQGGRETQYF. The CDR3 DNA reads as TGTGCCAGCAGTGGCCTCCCGGGACAGGGGGGGCGGGAGACCCAGTACTTC. This sequence joins TRBV28 and TRBJ2-5; TRBD1 aligns across 11 bases. The CDR3 covers 17 residues. Trimming at V came to 5 bases and at J to 5 bases, leaving 13 bases not matched to a gene. Per germline, CDR1 MDHEN and CDR2 SYDVKM.

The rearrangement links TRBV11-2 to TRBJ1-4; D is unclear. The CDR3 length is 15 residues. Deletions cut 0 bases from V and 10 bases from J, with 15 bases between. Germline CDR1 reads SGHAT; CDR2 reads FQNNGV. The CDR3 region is CASSLDQWDSAKLFF. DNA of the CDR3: TGTGCCAGCAGCTTAGATCAATGGGATTCTGCAAAACTGTTTTTT. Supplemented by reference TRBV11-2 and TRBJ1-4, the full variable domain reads EAGVAQSPRYKIIEKRQSVAFWCNPISGHATLYWYQQILGQGPKLLIQFQNNGVVDDSQLPKDRFSAERLKGVDSTLKIQPAKLEDSAVYLCASSLDQWDSAKLFFGSGTQLSVL.